This T cell receptor beta chain was sequenced during a study of CD8 T cells in Susac syndrome. Reverse transcription of roughly 0.5 to 1 ug RNA was carried out with random hexamers. Amplification of TCR beta CDR3 used immunoSEQ multiplex PCR across 54 Vbeta and 13 Jbeta. TCRdb re-derived calls from the immunoSEQ multiplex PCR reads in MiXCR, one entry per CDR3 protein. Among over 95,000 distinct CDR3 sequences listed, around nine tenths were seen once. What was sequenced was CD4+ T cells from PBMCs. The receptor was isolated from a human donor in good health.

The CDR3 region has the DNA TGTGCCAGCAGTTTTTCAGGGTACACCGGGGAGCTGTTTTTT. The encoded protein is CASSFSGYTGELFF. J is TRBJ2-2 and V is TRBV12-3 or TRBV12-4, with D possibly matching TRBD1 (5 bases). The CDR3 contains 14 residues. V lost 3 bases to trimming and J lost 3 bases, with 8 bases between them.